A selection of T cell receptor beta chains follows, all from one sample in a study of blood T cell repertoires in COVID-19. Sequenced by immunoSEQ multiplex PCR; TCRdb stores in-frame clones only, minus some. The repertoire consists of under 95,000 clones, with 87% occurring once and the leading ten covering roughly 5.4%. Sequenced material: peripheral blood. These receptors originate from a man aged 55 to 70 with acute or convalescent COVID-19. Each CDR3 is given with its conserved first and last residue. A D gene is named only where the DNA matches it firmly. Only part of the rows carry a size: once, few, many, or a class if the clone is expanded.

>-|TRBJ1-2|-|TRBV19
CASTLSGGYTF
TGTGCCAGTACGCTCTCGGGAGGCTACACCTTC
>TRBD1|TRBJ1-3|-|TRBV30
CAWSRIGGPNSGNTIYF
TGTGCCTGGAGTAGGATAGGGGGCCCTAACTCTGGAAACACCATATATTTT
>-|TRBJ1-1|-|TRBV13
CASSLDPTGNTEAFF
TGTGCCAGCAGCCTCGACCCGACAGGGAACACTGAAGCTTTCTTT
>-|TRBJ1-3|once|TRBV7-9
CASSLSGQSSGNTIYF
TGTGCCAGCAGCTTGTCTGGACAGTCCTCTGGAAACACCATATATTTT
>TRBD1|TRBJ2-2|-|TRBV18
CASSSGQGRWAGELFF
TGTGCCAGCTCATCTGGACAGGGACGGTGGGCCGGGGAGCTGTTTTTT
>TRBD2|TRBJ2-3|-|TRBV6-4
CASSDSLGGLAGDTDTQYF
TGTGCCAGCAGTGACTCATTAGGTGGGCTAGCGGGAGACACAGATACGCAGTATTTT
>TRBD1|TRBJ2-7|-|TRBV7-2
CASSLQGAGYEQYF
TGTGCCAGCAGTTTACAGGGGGCCGGCTACGAGCAGTACTTC
>TRBD1|TRBJ1-6|-|TRBV4-3
CASSLRTGINSPLHF
TGCGCCAGCAGCCTTAGGACAGGAATAAATTCACCCCTCCACTTT
>-|TRBJ1-2|-|TRBV4-3
CASSPTPNYGYTF
TGCGCCAGCAGCCCTACTCCCAACTATGGCTACACCTTC
>TRBD2|TRBJ2-3|-|TRBV9
CASSVGAGGFTDTQYF
TGTGCCAGCAGCGTAGGAGCGGGGGGTTTCACAGATACGCAGTATTTT
>-|TRBJ2-7|-|TRBV6-5
CASSLDFYEQYF
TGTGCCAGCAGTCTCGACTTCTACGAGCAGTACTTC
>TRBD1|TRBJ1-2|-|TRBV19
CASSSSGLDRVAYGYTF
TGTGCCAGTAGTTCCAGTGGGCTCGACAGGGTGGCGTATGGCTACACCTTC
>TRBD1|TRBJ2-1|-|TRBV5-6
CASSGSGTGVFNEQFF
TGTGCCAGCAGCGGCAGCGGGACAGGGGTGTTCAATGAGCAGTTCTTC
>TRBD1|TRBJ2-1|-|TRBV6-2/TRBV6-3
CASSLVGTGGVGEQFF
TGTGCCAGCAGTTTAGTTGGGACAGGGGGAGTTGGTGAGCAGTTCTTC
>TRBD2|TRBJ2-3|-|TRBV11-3
CASSTQLAGGPDTQYF
TGTGCCAGCAGCACCCAACTAGCGGGGGGGCCGGATACGCAGTATTTT
>TRBD1|TRBJ1-5|-|TRBV19
CASRTGVEQPQHF
TGTGCCAGTCGGACAGGGGTGGAGCAGCCCCAGCATTTT
>-|TRBJ1-1|few|TRBV18
CASSPPTPKQEAFF
TGTGCCAGCTCACCCCCGACACCGAAACAAGAAGCTTTCTTT
>TRBD1|TRBJ2-7|-|TRBV5-3
CARSFRDSFLYERYEQYF
TGTGCCAGAAGCTTCCGGGACAGCTTCCTTTACGAGCGCTACGAGCAGTACTTC
>-|TRBJ1-5|-|TRBV5-8
CASSLGGDSNQPQHF
TGTGCCAGCAGCTTAGGGGGTGATAGCAATCAGCCCCAGCATTTT
>TRBD1|TRBJ1-4|-|TRBV7-2
CASSLLSGTDNEKLFF
TGTGCCAGCAGCTTATTGTCCGGGACAGATAATGAAAAACTGTTTTTT
>-|TRBJ1-2|-|TRBV28
CAVSGQRNSLADGYTF
TGTGCCGTCTCGGGACAACGAAATAGTTTGGCGGATGGCTACACCTTC
>-|TRBJ2-1|-|TRBV19
CASSIEGTTYNEQFF
TGTGCCAGTAGTATTGAGGGCACGACCTACAATGAGCAGTTCTTC
>TRBD1|TRBJ1-2|-|TRBV6-5
CASSSQDRGRGYTF
TGTGCCAGCAGTTCCCAAGACAGGGGTAGAGGCTACACCTTC
>-|TRBJ1-2|-|TRBV19
CASTQTSGFLNYGYTF
TGTGCCAGTACCCAGACCTCGGGATTCCTTAACTATGGCTACACCTTC
>TRBD1|TRBJ2-1|-|TRBV29-1
CSVAARDRGGGEQFF
TGCAGCGTAGCAGCAAGGGACAGGGGTGGGGGTGAGCAGTTCTTC
>-|TRBJ2-7|once|TRBV2
CASSEGASSYEQYF
TGTGCCAGCAGTGAAGGGGCGAGCTCCTACGAGCAGTACTTC
>TRBD1|TRBJ1-5|-|TRBV11-2
CASSLATGRNQPQHF
TGTGCCAGCAGCTTAGCGACAGGGAGGAATCAGCCCCAGCATTTT
>TRBD1|TRBJ1-3|-|TRBV13
CASSGRDRDSGNTIYF
TGTGCCAGCAGCGGGAGAGACAGGGACTCTGGAAACACCATATATTTT
>TRBD2|TRBJ2-7|-|TRBV5-5
CASSSTSGYYEQYF
TGTGCCAGCAGCTCCACTAGCGGGTACTACGAGCAGTACTTC
>TRBD2|TRBJ2-5|-|TRBV5-8
CASSLESGGGGETQYF
TGTGCCAGCAGCTTGGAAAGCGGCGGGGGAGGTGAGACCCAGTACTTC
>-|TRBJ2-3|once|TRBV7-6
CASSLVQGRTDTQYF
TGTGCCAGCAGCTTAGTCCAGGGGCGTACAGATACGCAGTATTTT
>-|TRBJ1-2|-|TRBV6-1
CASSEAGRGNYGYTF
TGTGCCAGCAGTGAAGCAGGCAGGGGTAACTATGGCTACACCTTC
>-|TRBJ1-2|-|TRBV9
CASSRLGEGNYGYTF
TGTGCCAGCAGCCGATTAGGGGAGGGTAACTATGGCTACACCTTC
>-|TRBJ1-1|few|TRBV9
CASSVARDMNTEAFF
TGTGCCAGCAGCGTAGCGAGGGATATGAACACTGAAGCTTTCTTT
>TRBD2|TRBJ2-1|-|TRBV2
CASSMGGLGYNEQFF
TGTGCCAGCAGTATGGGAGGGTTAGGCTACAATGAGCAGTTCTTC
>TRBD2|TRBJ2-1|-|TRBV9
CASSVVTGTSGTYNEQFF
TGTGCCAGCAGCGTCGTCACCGGGACTAGCGGTACCTACAATGAGCAGTTCTTC
>TRBD1|TRBJ1-4|-|TRBV6-6
CASSPDRAGEKLFF
TGTGCCAGCAGCCCGGACAGGGCTGGCGAAAAACTGTTTTTT
>TRBD1|TRBJ2-6|once|TRBV15
CATSLAAGQGGIWVSGANVLTF
TGTGCCACCAGCCTTGCGGCGGGACAGGGGGGGATTTGGGTCTCTGGGGCCAACGTCCTGACTTTC
>TRBD2|TRBJ2-1|once|TRBV12-5
CASERGNYNEQFF
TGTGCTAGCGAGCGGGGCAACTACAATGAGCAGTTCTTC
>TRBD1|TRBJ2-7|-|TRBV27
CASSSTGGINEQYF
TGTGCCAGCAGTTCAACAGGGGGCATTAACGAGCAGTACTTC
>-|TRBJ1-1|once|TRBV7-2
CASSSSVTGNTEAFF
TGTGCCAGCAGCTCTAGTGTGACAGGGAACACTGAAGCTTTCTTT
>TRBD1|TRBJ1-2|-|TRBV2
CASTLEGAGYGYTF
TGTGCCAGCACCTTGGAGGGGGCAGGGTATGGCTACACCTTC
>TRBD1|TRBJ2-5|-|TRBV7-9
CASRGGETQYF
TGTGCCAGCCGAGGGGGCGAGACCCAGTACTTC
>-|TRBJ2-3|-|TRBV2
CASRRGNTQYF
TGTGCCAGCAGAAGGGGAAATACGCAGTATTTT
>-|TRBJ1-6|-|TRBV4-2
CASSQDPRVDSHNSPLHF
TGTGCCAGCAGCCAAGATCCGAGGGTGGACAGTCATAATTCACCCCTCCACTTT
>-|TRBJ1-3|-|TRBV9
CASSILGRGGNTIYF
TGTGCCAGCAGCATCCTCGGGCGGGGCGGAAACACCATATATTTT
>-|TRBJ2-1|once|TRBV6-5
CASSYSTPPRNEQFF
TGTGCCAGCAGTTACTCGACACCCCCCCGGAATGAGCAGTTCTTC
>TRBD2|TRBJ2-2|few|TRBV2
CASRGRDRELFF
TGTGCCAGCAGGGGGAGGGATCGGGAGCTGTTTTTT
>-|TRBJ2-7|-|TRBV15
CATSRDTSSYEQYF
TGTGCCACCAGCAGAGATACGAGCTCCTACGAGCAGTACTTC
>TRBD1|TRBJ2-7|-|TRBV6-5
CASSLTGGSSYEQYF
TGTGCCAGCAGCCTGACAGGGGGCAGCTCCTACGAGCAGTACTTC
>TRBD1|TRBJ1-1|-|TRBV15
CATSRATGGTEAFF
TGTGCCACCAGCAGAGCAACAGGGGGCACTGAAGCTTTCTTT